These 22 T cell receptor beta chains were sequenced from one sample in a study of CD8+ T cells in alopecia areata. Extracted RNA was reverse transcribed, and the resulting cDNA served as sequencing template. Profiled with immunoSEQ multiplex PCR; TCRdb holds only in-frame clones, not every one. This sample has fewer than 250,000 clones, with approximately 40% found just once. Treatment of the sample: oral pan-JAK inhibitor, 5-10 mg twice daily. Material: CD4+ T cells sorted from blood, obtained at approximately week 36, from a patient treated with tofacitinib. These receptors came from a human donor with alopecia areata.

Here the CDR3 reads CAWSLWTYEQYF. CDR3 in DNA: TGTGCCTGGAGCCTTTGGACCTACGAGCAGTACTTC. The gene calls are TRBV30 and TRBJ2-7; D is unresolved. Trimming took off 3 bases at V and 2 bases at J, with 8 bases between the two ends. The germline CDR1 and CDR2 sequences are GTSNPN and SVGIG (reference sequence). The CDR3 is 12 amino acids.

This clone was seen a handful of times. This chain links TRBV5-8 with TRBJ2-3; D might be TRBD2 (6 bases). Germline assignment: CDR1 SGHTS and CDR2 YDEGEE. CDR3 size: 14 residues. V lost 3 bases, J lost 7 bases, and 15 bases lay in between. The CDR3 nucleotides are TGTGCCAGCAGCTGGGCTAGCGAGTTTAATACGCAGTATTTT. This encodes CASSWASEFNTQYF.

This chain joins TRBV7-2 and TRBJ2-7; no firm D call. V lost 4 bases, J lost 4 bases, and 11 bases lay in between. CDR3 length: 13 amino acids. Germline V CDR1 and CDR2: SGHTA, FQGNSA. CDR3 sequence reads: CASSSARHYEQYF. DNA of the CDR3: TGTGCCAGCAGCTCTGCCCGTCATTACGAGCAGTACTTC.

J is TRBJ2-1 and V is TRBV9; 10 bases line up with TRBD1. This CDR3 contains 14 residues. Germline V gene lookup returns CDR1 SGDLS and CDR2 YYNGEE. J was trimmed by 9 bases and V by 6 bases; bases with no gene match: 9. CDR3 amino acids: CASTKTGGWGEQFF. Written as DNA, the CDR3 is TGTGCCAGCACCAAGACAGGGGGCTGGGGTGAGCAGTTCTTC. Drawing the rest from reference TRBV9 and TRBJ2-1, the complete variable domain is DSGVTQTPKHLITATGQRVTLRCSPRSGDLSVYWYQQSLDQGLQFLIQYYNGEERAKGNILERFSAQQFPDLHSELNLSSLELGDSALYFCASTKTGGWGEQFFGPGTRLTVL.

CDR3 in amino acids: CSVGRGGGAETQYF. CDR3 DNA sequence: TGCAGCGTTGGCAGGGGCGGGGGTGCAGAGACCCAGTACTTC. The rearrangement uses TRBV29-1 and TRBJ2-5; D is possibly TRBD2 (7 bases). The CDR3 consists of 14 residues. Germline V gene lookup returns CDR1 SQVTM and CDR2 ANQGSEA. The V end lost 4 bases, the J end lost 4 bases, and 16 bases lay between the germline ends.

This clone is medium-sized by share. The CDR3 region has the DNA TGTGCCAGCAGCTTTAGCGGGAGCGGGCTCGACGAGCAGTACTTC. Translated, it gives CASSFSGSGLDEQYF. The chain is built from TRBV11-2 and TRBJ2-7; 9 bases fit TRBD2. The CDR3 totals 15 residues. The germline V gene encodes CDR1 SGHAT and CDR2 FQNNGV. The ends lost 3 bases at V and 5 bases at J; junction bases unmatched: 8.

CDR3 DNA sequence: TGCAGCACGATGGGACAGGGGGGCGAGCAGTACTTC. Its translation is CSTMGQGGEQYF. V usage is TRBV29-1 and J usage is TRBJ2-7, with 11 bases fitting TRBD1. The germline V gene encodes CDR1 SQVTM and CDR2 ANQGSEA. CDR3 length: 12 amino acids. V shed 8 bases and J 6 bases; nucleotides not matched to a gene: 6.

The chain couples TRBV30 to TRBJ1-5; D not certain. Germline V lookup: CDR1 GTSNPN, CDR2 SVGIG (reference sequence). This CDR3 has 15 residues. V was pared by 3 bases and J by 5 bases, with 17 bases between. The CDR3 sequence: CAWSPVGGNYQPQHF. The CDR3 nucleotides are TGTGCCTGGAGCCCCGTAGGCGGGAACTATCAGCCCCAGCATTTT. The whole variable domain, filled in from reference TRBV30 and TRBJ1-5, reads SQTIHQWPATLVQPVGSPLSLECTVEGTSNPNLYWYRQAAGRGLQLLFYSVGIGQISSEVPQNLSASRPQDRQFILSSKKLLLSDSGFYLCAWSPVGGNYQPQHFGDGTRLSIL.

This clone was found a few times. This chain links TRBV5-1 with TRBJ2-4; TRBD1 matches 10 bases. V lost 3 bases to trimming and J lost 9 bases; unmatched junction nucleotides: 9. This CDR3 has 15 residues. Germline V lookup: CDR1 SGHRS, CDR2 YFSETQ. The CDR3 spells CASSSRQGTGVIQYF. The CDR3, as DNA: TGCGCCAGCAGCTCCCGCCAAGGGACAGGGGTCATTCAGTACTTC.

This clone was observed a few times. V gene TRBV9 combines with J gene TRBJ2-1; possible D gene TRBD2, 5 bases. This CDR3 spans 15 amino acids. The V end was cut by 0 bases, the J end by 1 base, with 8 bases between. Per the germline V gene, CDR1 is SGDLS and CDR2 is YYNGEE. The CDR3 region is CASSVELVSYNEQFF. In DNA, the CDR3 is TGTGCCAGCAGCGTAGAACTAGTTTCCTACAATGAGCAGTTCTTC.

The chain uses TRBV7-9 and TRBJ1-1, with unresolved D. Looked up from germline, CDR1 is SEHNR and CDR2 is FQNEAQ (reference sequence). The length of the CDR3 is 17 residues. Between the trimmed V and J ends, which lost 6 bases and 2 bases, there was a span of 22 bases. CDR3 residues: CASSRPGLTSPNTEAFF. As DNA, the CDR3 is TGTGCCAGCAGTCGCCCGGGCCTCACCTCCCCAAACACTGAAGCTTTCTTT.

The genes are TRBV7-2 and TRBJ2-3; D not certain. V was pared by 5 bases and J by 4 bases, with 13 bases between. CDR3 length: 14 amino acids. CDR1 and CDR2 (germline): SGHTA, FQGNSA. The CDR3: CASSVTGASDTQYF. The CDR3, as DNA: TGTGCCAGCAGCGTCACGGGCGCGTCAGATACGCAGTATTTT.

This clone was detected a few times. This chain links TRBV6-5 with TRBJ1-5; D is possibly TRBD1 (6 bases). Trimming took 9 bases from V and 6 from J, leaving 15 bases between them. Per germline, CDR1 MNHEY and CDR2 SVGAGI. This CDR3 is 13 amino acids long. In nucleotides, the CDR3 is TGTGCCAGTAAAGACAGGTCCAGTCAGCCCCAGCATTTT. It yields the protein CASKDRSSQPQHF.

This rearrangement joins TRBV10-3 to TRBJ2-1, with a weak D call TRBD2 (5 bases). V was shortened by 2 bases and J by 12 bases, with 11 bases between the two germline ends. The V gene's germline CDR1 is ENHRY and CDR2 SYGVKD. CDR3 length: 12 amino acids. Here the CDR3 reads CAISESTGMQFF. The CDR3 region has the DNA TGTGCCATCAGTGAGAGTACGGGGATGCAGTTCTTC.

This chain uses TRBV5-4 with TRBJ2-1; 15 bases line up with TRBD2. This CDR3 has 16 residues. V lost 5 bases to trimming and J lost 8 bases; unmatched junction nucleotides: 8. CDR1 and CDR2 (germline): SGHNT, YYREEE (reference sequence). CDR3 sequence: CASRRTSGRAGDEQFF. The CDR3 nucleotides are TGTGCCAGCAGAAGGACTAGCGGGAGGGCCGGAGATGAGCAGTTCTTC.

This clone was counted once. This rearrangement joins TRBV25-1 to TRBJ1-4, with 7 bases identical to TRBD1. Germline values: CDR1 MGHDK, CDR2 SYGVNS. V lost 7 bases and J lost 6; bases outside the gene matches: 14. The CDR3 has 16 residues. The CDR3 spells CASTSMGGTEDEKLFF. For the CDR3, the DNA is TGTGCCAGCACCTCGATGGGGGGGACAGAGGATGAAAAACTGTTTTTT.

This clone was detected only once. The chain couples TRBV6-1 to TRBJ1-2, with D unclear. Germline lookup yields CDR1 MNHNS and CDR2 SASEGT. V lost 3 bases to trimming and J lost 5 bases, with 28 bases between them. The CDR3 runs 19 residues. CDR3 sequence: CASSDFGPARSSTGYGYTF. The CDR3 DNA reads TGTGCCAGCAGTGATTTCGGGCCGGCCAGGTCCTCAACCGGGTATGGCTACACCTTC.

This clone has just a few counts. The chain is built from TRBV7-3 and TRBJ2-1, with 7 bases lining up with TRBD2. Germline values: CDR1 SGHTA, CDR2 FQGTGA. J lost 6 bases, V lost 0 bases, and 8 bases had no gene match. The CDR3 extends over 16 amino acids. The CDR3 coding sequence is TGTGCCAGCAGCTTAACGAGGGTGGGGAGGGCCAATGAGCAGTTCTTC. This sequence encodes CASSLTRVGRANEQFF.

In its sample, this clone was seen a few times. This chain joins TRBV29-1 and TRBJ2-5; the D gene is possibly TRBD1 (6 bases). With 7 bases removed from V and 1 base from J, the gap between germline ends came to 19 bases. This CDR3 has 15 residues. CDR1 is SQVTM, CDR2 ANQGSEA, per germline. The CDR3 DNA reads TGCAGCGGCCGGGACACACTCACAACCCAAGAGACCCAGTACTTC. Its protein product is CSGRDTLTTQETQYF.

The rearrangement links TRBV28 to TRBJ1-2; 7 bases fit TRBD1. J was trimmed by 11 bases and V by 5 bases; bases with no gene match: 14. This CDR3 contains 14 residues. Germline V CDR1 and CDR2: MDHEN, SYDVKM. CDR3 sequence: CASSLAYGTASYTF. The CDR3 DNA sequence: TGTGCCAGCAGTCTAGCTTACGGGACAGCTTCTTACACCTTC.

Worth noting for this clone: Distinct nucleotide sequences in the sample also encode this CDR3. V is TRBV11-2 and J is TRBJ2-3; D ambiguous. The ends were cut back, 3 bases at V and 4 bases at J, with 5 bases in the middle. CDR3 length: 12 residues. From germline, CDR1 is SGHAT and CDR2 FQNNGV. CDR3 loop: CASSLNPDTQYF. DNA for the CDR3: TGTGCCAGCAGCTTGAACCCAGATACGCAGTATTTT.

This clone has more than one count but fewer than ten. The rearrangement links TRBV14 to TRBJ1-3, with D possibly TRBD1 on 5 matching bases. This CDR3 region has 15 residues. Looked up from germline, CDR1 is SGHDN and CDR2 is FVKESK. V lost 1 base to trimming and J lost 2 bases, with 9 bases between them. Here the CDR3 reads CASSQGRGAGNTIYF. The DNA of the CDR3 is TGTGCCAGCAGCCAAGGACGGGGGGCTGGAAACACCATATATTTT.